The rows below give T cell receptor beta chains drawn from one sample of a study of post-analysis software for immune sequencing data. A single record per CDR3 protein comes from TCRdb applying MiXCR to the PCR reads. The table has roughly 650,000 distinct CDR3 sequences, about 60% seen once. The material sequenced was blood. The receptors come from a girl aged 2-10 years with multiple sclerosis. CDR3s include the opening cysteine and the closing phenylalanine or tryptophan. D genes are given only for firm matches. Clone sizes are given selectively: once, few, many, or a class where the clone is expanded.

16	TRBV12-3/TRBV12-4	-	-	TRBJ1-6	TGTGCCAGCAGGAATCAAGGGGGCTCCTATAATTCACCCCTCCACTTT	CASRNQGGSYNSPLHF
15	TRBV5-6	few	-	TRBJ2-5	TGTGCCAGCAGCCTACTAGGGCGAGCCGAAGAGACCCAGTACTTC	CASSLLGRAEETQYF
15	TRBV6-2/TRBV6-3	-	-	TRBJ1-5	TGTGCCAGCAGTTACTCGATACAGGAAGATCAGCCCCAGCATTTT	CASSYSIQEDQPQHF
15	TRBV10-1	-	TRBD1	TRBJ2-1	TGCGCCAGCAGTGATTCGGACAGGATCGGAGAGACCCAGTTCTTC	CASSDSDRIGETQFF
15	TRBV12-3/TRBV12-4	-	TRBD1	TRBJ1-2	TGTGCCAGCAGTCACTCCCGGGACAGGGGTGATGGCTACACCTTC	CASSHSRDRGDGYTF
13	TRBV29-1	-	TRBD1	TRBJ1-2	TGCAGCGTATTCCTACAGGGGGGCTATGGCTACACCTTC	CSVFLQGGYGYTF
17	TRBV15	-	-	TRBJ1-2	TGTGCCACCTTCAGGAGGGACGACCAAAGAGCTAACTATGGCTACACCTTC	CATFRRDDQRANYGYTF
14	TRBV5-1	few	TRBD1	TRBJ2-5	TGCGCCAGCAGCCCTGGGACAGAACAAGAGACCCAGTACTTC	CASSPGTEQETQYF
15	TRBV7-9	once	-	TRBJ2-5	TGTGCCAGCAGCGTCGGGAAGGGATTTCAAGAGACCCAGTACTTC	CASSVGKGFQETQYF
17	TRBV4-3	-	-	TRBJ1-1	TGCGCCAGCAGCCAAGATCCCCCCCACGGGGAAGGCACTGAAGCTTTCTTT	CASSQDPPHGEGTEAFF